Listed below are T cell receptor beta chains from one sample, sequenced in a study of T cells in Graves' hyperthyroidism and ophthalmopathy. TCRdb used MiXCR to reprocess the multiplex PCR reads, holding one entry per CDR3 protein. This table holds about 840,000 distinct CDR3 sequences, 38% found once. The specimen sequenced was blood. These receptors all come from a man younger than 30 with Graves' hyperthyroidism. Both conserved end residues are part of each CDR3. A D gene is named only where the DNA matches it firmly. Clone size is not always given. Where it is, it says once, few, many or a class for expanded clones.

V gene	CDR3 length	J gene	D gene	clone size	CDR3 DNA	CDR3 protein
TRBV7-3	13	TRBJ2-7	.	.	TGTGCCAGCAGCTTATCAGGGGCTAACGAGCAGTACTTC	CASSLSGANEQYF
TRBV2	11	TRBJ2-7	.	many	TGTGCCAGCAGGGAAGGTAGCGAGCAGTACTTC	CASREGSEQYF
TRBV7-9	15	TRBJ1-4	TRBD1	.	TGTGCCAGCAGCTTCGGGACAGGGGGCGAAGAAAAACTGTTTTTT	CASSFGTGGEEKLFF
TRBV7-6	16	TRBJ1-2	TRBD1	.	TGTGCCAGCAGCCCGACAGGGGACGTTTCCGGCTATGGCTACACCTTC	CASSPTGDVSGYGYTF
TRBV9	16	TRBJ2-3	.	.	TGTGCCAGCAGCTTAGTCCCCGGACTCTCCACAGATACGCAGTATTTT	CASSLVPGLSTDTQYF
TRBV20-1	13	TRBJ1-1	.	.	TGCAGTGCCAGCAGCTCCAGAAACACTGAAGCTTTCTTT	CSASSSRNTEAFF
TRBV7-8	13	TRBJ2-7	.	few	TGTGCCAGCGGGGAAACTTCTAACTACGAGCAGTACTTC	CASGETSNYEQYF
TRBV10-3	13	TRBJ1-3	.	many	TGTGCCACCTTACTCCGGGACAGAAACACCATATATTTT	CATLLRDRNTIYF
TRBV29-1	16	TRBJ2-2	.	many	TGCAGCGTTGAAGATCGGGGGCCCCATTACACCGGGGAGCTGTTTTTT	CSVEDRGPHYTGELFF
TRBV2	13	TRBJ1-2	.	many	TGTGCCAGCAGCCGACAGGAAAACTATGGCTACACCTTC	CASSRQENYGYTF
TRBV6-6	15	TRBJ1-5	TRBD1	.	TGTGCCAGCAGTACCTCGCGACAGGGGAATCAGCCCCAGCATTTT	CASSTSRQGNQPQHF
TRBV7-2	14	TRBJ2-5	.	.	TGTGCCAGCAGCTCTACCTCGTACAATGAGACCCAGTACTTC	CASSSTSYNETQYF
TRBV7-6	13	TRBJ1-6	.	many	TGTGCCAGCAGCTTAACGGCCAAATGGCCCCTCCACTTT	CASSLTAKWPLHF
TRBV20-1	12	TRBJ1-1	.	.	TGCGGTGCTACTAGGGGAGACGCTGAAGCTTTCTTT	CGATRGDAEAFF
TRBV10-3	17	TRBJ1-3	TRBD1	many	TGTGCCATCAGTGACCCGCCGGGACAGGGGATGGGAAACACCATATATTTT	CAISDPPGQGMGNTIYF
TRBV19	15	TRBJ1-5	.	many	TGTGCCAGTAGTATTGATGTGTGGGGGAATCAGCCCCAGCATTTT	CASSIDVWGNQPQHF
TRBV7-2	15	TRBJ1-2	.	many	TGTGCCAGCAGCTTCATTGACAGTCCCAGGAATGGCTACACCTTC	CASSFIDSPRNGYTF
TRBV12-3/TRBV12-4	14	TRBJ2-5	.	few	TGTGCCAGCAGTTTTGCATCGGGGTACGAGACCCAGTACTTC	CASSFASGYETQYF
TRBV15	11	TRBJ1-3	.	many	TGTGCCACCAGCTCTGGAAACACCATATATTTT	CATSSGNTIYF
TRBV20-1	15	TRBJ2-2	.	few	TGCAGTGCTAGCTTGCGTAGCGGTGACACCGGGGAGCTGTTTTTT	CSASLRSGDTGELFF
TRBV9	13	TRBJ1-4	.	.	TGTGCCAGCAGCGTAGGGGGGGTGGGAAAACTGTTTTTT	CASSVGGVGKLFF
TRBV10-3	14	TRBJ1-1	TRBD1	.	TGTGCCATCAGTCCGGGGACAGGTAGAACTGAAGCTTTCTTT	CAISPGTGRTEAFF
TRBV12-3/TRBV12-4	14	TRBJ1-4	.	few	TGTGCCAGCACCCGTGACAGCTTGAATGAAAAACTGTTTTTT	CASTRDSLNEKLFF
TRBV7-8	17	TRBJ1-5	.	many	TGTGCCAGCAGCTTAGGGGAGCCCGGTAATAGCAATCAGCCCCAGCATTTT	CASSLGEPGNSNQPQHF
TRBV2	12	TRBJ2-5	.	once	TGCGCCAGCAGCCAAGATAGGGGGACCCGGTACTTC	CASSQDRGTRYF
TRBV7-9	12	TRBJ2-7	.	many	TGTGCCACCAGGGGCCGAACCTACGAGCAGTACTTC	CATRGRTYEQYF
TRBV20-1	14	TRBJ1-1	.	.	TGCAGTGCTAGAAGTGGGCCCCAAACAGGTGAAGCTTTCTTT	CSARSGPQTGEAFF
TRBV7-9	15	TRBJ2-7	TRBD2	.	TGTGCCAGCAGCTTAGTCGGGGGGGGCCGCTACGAGCAGTACTTC	CASSLVGGGRYEQYF
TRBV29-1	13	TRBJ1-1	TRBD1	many	TGCAGCGCAGAGGACAGGATGAACACTGAAGCTTTCTTT	CSAEDRMNTEAFF
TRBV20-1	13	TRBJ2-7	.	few	TGCAGTGCTAGAGATCGCAGCCGTTACGAGCAGTACTTC	CSARDRSRYEQYF